This T cell receptor (beta chain) stems from a study of blood T cell repertoires in COVID-19. Clones were read by immunoSEQ multiplex PCR, and TCRdb kept only the in-frame ones, dropping some. The sample contains some 270,000 clones, approximately 81% of which appear only once. Germline values: CDR1 SQVTM, CDR2 ANQGSEA. This CDR3 has 12 amino acids. V lost 7 bases and J 1 base, leaving 10 bases between the germline ends. The chain is built from TRBV29-1 and TRBJ1-1, with D hard to call. The sample comprised PBMCs or T cells enriched from blood (not recorded which). The clonotype originates from a woman between 50 and 59 years old who had been exposed to COVID-19. This chain's CDR3 is CSGVTSNTEAFF. The CDR3 region has the DNA TGCAGCGGTGTCACATCGAACACTGAAGCTTTCTTT. Filled out from reference TRBV29-1 and TRBJ1-1, the complete variable domain reads SAVISQKPSRDICQRGTSLTIQCQVDSQVTMMFWYRQQPGQSLTLIATANQGSEATYESGFVIDKFPISRPNLTFSTLTVSNMSPEDSSIYLCSGVTSNTEAFFGQGTRLTVV.